This note documents a single T cell receptor (beta chain) sequence. Time point specified: peripheral blood 6 weeks after treatment start. These data originate in a study of PD-L1 blockade in urothelial cancer. About the study: Patients went on atezolizumab at some point between 2012 and 2014, receiving 1,200 mg intravenously every 3 weeks. Prior regimens of chemotherapy numbered 0 to 3 per patient.

The germline gives CDR1 GTSNPN, CDR2 SVGIG (reference sequence). The V end lost 0 bases, the J end lost 0 bases, and 8 bases lay between the germline ends. The CDR3 extends over 14 amino acids. TCRdb keeps only in-frame clones here, not all; method: immunoSEQ multiplex PCR. The sample yields around 50,000 clones, 70% to 90% seen once. This receptor was obtained from a man in his forties or fifties with urothelial cancer. The chain couples TRBV30 to TRBJ1-1; no reliable D call. Sequenced here: PBMCs, sampled around atezolizumab (anti-PD-L1) treatment. This CDR3 is CAWSVSEVNTEAFF. The CDR3 DNA reads TGTGCCTGGAGTGTAAGCGAGGTGAACACTGAAGCTTTCTTT.